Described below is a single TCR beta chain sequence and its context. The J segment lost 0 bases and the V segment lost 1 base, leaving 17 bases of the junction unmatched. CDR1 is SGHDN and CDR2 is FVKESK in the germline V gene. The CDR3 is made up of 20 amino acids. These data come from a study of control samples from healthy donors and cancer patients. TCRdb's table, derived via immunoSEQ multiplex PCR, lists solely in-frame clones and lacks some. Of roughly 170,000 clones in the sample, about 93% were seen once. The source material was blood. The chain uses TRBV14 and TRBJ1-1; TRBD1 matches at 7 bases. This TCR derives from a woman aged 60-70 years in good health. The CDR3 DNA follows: TGTGCCAGCAGCCAAGGTCCCGTACCGGGACAGAGCTTCGTGAACACTGAAGCTTTCTTT. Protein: CASSQGPVPGQSFVNTEAFF.